The present TCR beta chain was sequenced within a study of T cell responses to AZD1222 COVID-19 vaccine (dated by TCRdb to the early 2020s). Regarding the study in general: TCR sequencing covered about 230 trial participants: 200 to 210 given two doses of AZD1222 and 26 given two doses of MenACWY control vaccine. Trial participants were enrolled by age into 18-55, 56-69 and 70-plus year subgroups, with approximately 150, 30 and 60 TCR-sequenced participants respectively. What the authors observed across the whole study: Conclusions about previously exposed vaccinees are limited, since just six or seven AZD1222 recipients were seropositive for SARS-CoV-2 at baseline. Nearly half of unique spike-specific TCRs reportedly recognized epitopes outside regions mutated in the B.1.351 and B.1.1.7 variants. Participants were mostly white British and included more females than males, and it was suggested by the authors that clonal diversity may have been underestimated. The vaccine-associated CD4 TCRs covered the entire spike protein, and the dominant responses fell in regions 160-218 and 743-854. Because no day 14 peak-response samples were available, the repertoires could be characterized only after the peak T cell response. Spike-specific TCR breadth and depth rose significantly after two AZD1222 doses compared with day 0 and with MenACWY recipients. In the small 56-69-year group, the increase in depth fell short of significance, most likely because of low power.

As for this clone: Its antigen is currently not known. Base quality data are lacking; no much larger clone is found one base away.

The CDR3 spans 14 residues, from the cysteine through the phenylalanine. Of all the DNA, just the CDR3 is kept, 42 bases in frame from base 1. CDR1 and CDR2 are read off the germline V gene as MNHEY and SVGAGI. V sheds 0 bases and J sheds 4 bases, leaving 9 bases between their ends. The CDR3 regions of human TCRbeta chains were analyzed by immunosequencing. As for the authors' bioinformatics: Repertoire TCRs were matched against a reference library of SARS-CoV-2-specific TCRs generated with the MIRA antigen-specificity platform. Breadth meant the fraction of unique TCRs that were SARS-CoV-2-associated, whereas depth meant the fraction of total T cells that were SARS-CoV-2-associated. Using the MIRA data, each spike-specific TCR was assigned both to the spike region to which the TCR was reactive and to a CD4 or CD8 class. Log10-transformed breadth and depth values were compared by one-way ANOVA with Sidak's multiple comparisons tests. TCRdb obtained this table from immuneACCESS and retained in-frame rearrangements with V and J assigned. These tables miss some clones; where compared with another copy, unresolved V genes account for less than half of the shortfall, and the remainder is unexplained. V and J calls and clone size come straight from that table; D and trimming were deduced from the DNA. This sample comprises under 120,000 clones, 70% to 90% of them detected only once. Jointly, the top ten make up 2% to 3% of the sample.

Explained via the paper, the time point label denotes: about 28 days (+/-7) after the second vaccine dose. AZD1222 recipients given second doses at about 4 weeks or at about 12 weeks were pooled, since spike-specific TCR depth and breadth were not found to differ between the two schedules. Vaccinee samples came from UK trials COV001 and COV002, including a single-blind randomized controlled phase 2/3 trial of AZD1222 (ChAdOx1 nCoV-19) in healthy adults. For TCRbeta chain sequencing, PBMC samples were collected from trial participants at day 0 and at day 28 after the second dose. Sequenced here: peripheral blood, sampled 28 days after the second AZD1222 dose. This sequence originates from an adult who received the AZD1222 COVID-19 vaccine. The sequence joins TRBV6-5 to TRBJ2-5; the D gene is tentatively TRBD1 or TRBD2, each matching 5 bases. The CDR3 region: CASSYSRDGETQYF. The nucleotides are TGTGCCAGCAGTTACTCTAGGGACGGAGAGACCCAGTACTTC.